This T cell receptor (beta chain) was recorded in a study of shared clonotypes between healthy human individuals. Study-wide results and caveats: Shared clonotypes across all four donors exceeded non-shared ones in generation probability. The study drew on few donors, limiting represented genetic and exposure-history diversity.

This clone was detected only once. Antigen: not known. Germline V gene lookup returns CDR1 MNHNS and CDR2 SASEGT. This CDR3 comprises 13 residues. Trimming pared 7 bases from V and 6 bases from J, leaving 12 bases between. Per the authors' pipeline: Filtering differed, since immunoSEQ gave only junction sequences and no quality scores. The method was immunoSEQ multiplex PCR; TCRdb's version includes in-frame clones alone and lacks a portion of them. V, J and clone size were drawn from that table, and D and trimming were deduced from the DNA. This sample has under 650,000 clones, with about 95% found just once. Every donor was a Caucasian adult from Nashville, Tennessee.

The sequence came from a woman aged 30 to 39 in good health. The sequenced sample consisted of naive CD4+ T cells sorted from blood. Subset specified: CD45RA+ positively selected. The rearrangement uses TRBV6-1 and TRBJ2-2; no definite D call. The CDR3 sequence: CASIANTPGELFF. CDR3 DNA sequence: TGTGCCAGCATTGCAAATACGCCCGGGGAGCTGTTTTTT.